These 30 T cell receptor beta chains originate from one sample sequenced in a study of blood T cell repertoires in COVID-19. Measured with immunoSEQ multiplex PCR; TCRdb has only the in-frame clones, and not every one. Here the sample spans around 240,000 clones, roughly 86% being singletons. The material sequenced was peripheral blood. All receptors derive from a woman in her twenties or thirties who had recovered from COVID-19.

The CDR3 sequence is CAWTRGAGLTGELFF. The CDR3 DNA reads as TGTGCCTGGACGCGGGGAGCGGGGTTGACCGGGGAGCTGTTTTTT. The chain employs TRBV30 and TRBJ2-2, with 7 bases matching TRBD2. Looked up from germline, CDR1 is GTSNPN and CDR2 is SVGIG (reference sequence). Trimming cost V 4 bases and J 5 bases; bases outside gene matches: 10. This CDR3 region has 15 residues. The entire variable domain, with the rest obtained from reference TRBV30 and TRBJ2-2, is as follows: SQTIHQWPATLVQPVGSPLSLECTVEGTSNPNLYWYRQAAGRGLQLLFYSVGIGQISSEVPQNLSASRPQDRQFILSSKKLLLSDSGFYLCAWTRGAGLTGELFFGEGSRLTVL.

The chain uses TRBV14 and TRBJ2-1; 8 bases line up with TRBD2. With 0 bases clipped from V and 9 bases from J, the junction kept 10 bases outside the gene matches. Germline CDR1 SGHDN, CDR2 FVKESK. The CDR3 loop spans 16 amino acids. DNA of the CDR3: TGTGCCAGCAGCCAAGATTGGACTCCCGGGGGGGGTGAGCAGTTCTTC. It codes for CASSQDWTPGGGEQFF. Based on the CDR3 plus reference TRBV14 and TRBJ2-1, the full variable domain is EAGVTQFPSHSVIEKGQTVTLRCDPISGHDNLYWYRRVMGKEIKFLLHFVKESKQDESGMPNNRFLAERTGGTYSTLKVQPAELEDSGVYFCASSQDWTPGGGEQFFGPGTRLTVL.

V is TRBV27 and J is TRBJ2-7, with unresolved D. Per germline, CDR1 MNHEY and CDR2 SMNVEV (reference sequence). The V end lost 4 bases, the J end lost 2 bases, and 12 bases lay between the germline ends. The length of the CDR3 is 14 residues. The CDR3 region has the DNA TGTGCCAGCAGTTACGAGAGAGGCACCTACGAGCAGTACTTC. The encoded protein is CASSYERGTYEQYF.

The DNA of the CDR3 is TGCGCCAGCAGCTTGGATACACACCTGACAACTGAAGCTTTCTTT. Its protein product is CASSLDTHLTTEAFF. This chain links TRBV5-1 with TRBJ1-1; the D is unclear. The V and J ends lost 0 bases and 5 bases respectively, with 14 bases between them. The germline CDR1 and CDR2 sequences are SGHRS and YFSETQ. The CDR3 consists of 15 residues.

V is TRBV6-5 and J is TRBJ2-1, with D perhaps TRBD2 (5 bases). Trimming stripped 7 bases from V and 0 bases from J, with 13 bases between. Germline V gene lookup returns CDR1 MNHEY and CDR2 SVGAGI. This CDR3 is built from 15 residues. CDR3 loop: CASTGHGSSYNEQFF. CDR3 nucleotides: TGTGCCAGCACCGGTCATGGGAGCTCCTACAATGAGCAGTTCTTC.

The chain uses TRBV19 and TRBJ1-1, with TRBD1 as a possible D gene (5 bases). CDR1 is LNHDA, CDR2 SQIVND, per germline (reference sequence). Trimming shortened V by 3 bases and J by 6 bases, and 14 bases separated the two germline ends. CDR3 length equals 14 residues. CDR3 DNA sequence: TGTGCCAGTAGTATCTGGCATCAGGGTTCTGAAGCTTTCTTT. Protein product: CASSIWHQGSEAFF.

This clone has a handful of counts. V usage is TRBV6-2 or TRBV6-3 and J usage is TRBJ1-4; a possible D gene is TRBD1 (6 bases). Germline V gene data show CDR1 as MNHEY and CDR2 as SVGEGT. The CDR3 covers 14 residues. Trimming left V 2 bases short and J 2 bases short, with 6 bases between. The CDR3: CASSYRGTNEKLFF. The CDR3 region has the DNA TGTGCCAGCAGTTACAGGGGGACTAATGAAAAACTGTTTTTT.

This clone appeared a few times. The chain uses TRBV5-1 and TRBJ1-1; TRBD1 agrees at 8 bases. This CDR3 is 15 amino acids long. V lost 4 bases and J lost 1; bases outside the gene matches: 6. The V gene's germline CDR1 is SGHRS and CDR2 YFSETQ. CDR3 DNA: TGCGCCAGCAGCGAGTACAGGGGGGAGAACACTGAAGCTTTCTTT. Translation: CASSEYRGENTEAFF.

Points on this clone: The same CDR3 arises from other DNA sequences in this sample as well. The chain has TRBV18 and TRBJ1-1; 11 bases align to TRBD1. The trim removed 2 bases at V and 0 bases at J, leaving 5 bases unmatched. This CDR3 is 17 amino acids long. CDR1 and CDR2 (germline): KGHSH, LQKENI. The CDR3 here is CASSPGTGGLMNTEAFF. CDR3 DNA sequence: TGTGCCAGCTCACCAGGGACAGGGGGGCTGATGAACACTGAAGCTTTCTTT.

The V gene is TRBV18, the J gene TRBJ2-3; a weak D match, TRBD2 (6 bases). V gave up 4 bases and J gave up 5 bases, with 13 bases separating them. Germline V gene sequence: CDR1 KGHSH, CDR2 LQKENI. This CDR3 contains 14 residues. The CDR3 protein is CASSRALAVDTQYF. CDR3 nucleotide sequence: TGTGCCAGCTCACGGGCACTAGCTGTAGATACGCAGTATTTT.

The chain combines TRBV11-3 with TRBJ2-1; 8 positions agree with TRBD2. Germline trimming cut 1 base from V and 8 bases from J; bases unmatched to any gene: 7. The length of the CDR3 is 15 residues. Germline V gives CDR1 SGHNT, CDR2 YENEEA. The CDR3 reads CASSLGLAGSHEQFF. The DNA for the CDR3 is TGTGCCAGCAGCTTAGGTCTAGCGGGCTCGCATGAGCAGTTCTTC.

This chain uses TRBV21-1 with TRBJ2-7; the table's D call TRBD1 went unverified against the DNA. TRBV21-1 is an annotated pseudogene. CDR3 length: 15 residues. In DNA, the CDR3 is TGTGCCAGCAGCAGCCTTGGACAGGGGGCGTTCGAGCAGTACTTC. The encoded protein is CASSSLGQGAFEQYF.

This chain connects TRBV3-1 (or the pseudogene TRBV3-2) to TRBJ2-1; D perhaps matches TRBD1 (5 bases). The CDR3 covers 14 residues. V gave up 0 bases and J gave up 8 bases, with 11 bases separating them. The germline CDR1 and CDR2 sequences are LGHDT and YNNKEL (reference sequence). The DNA of the CDR3 is TGTGCCAGCAGCCAAGATTTCCAGGGCGATGAGCAGTTCTTC. Its translation is CASSQDFQGDEQFF.

The CDR3 spells CASSLDGPNYGYTF. CDR3 in DNA: TGCGCCAGCAGCTTGGATGGGCCTAACTATGGCTACACCTTC. The genes are TRBV5-1 and TRBJ1-2; D is unclear. Germline V gives CDR1 SGHRS, CDR2 YFSETQ. Deletions cut 0 bases from V and 0 bases from J, with 6 bases between. The CDR3 loop spans 14 amino acids.

This clone has just one count. The chain carries TRBV6-5 and TRBJ2-1; tentative D call: TRBD1 (6 bases). The CDR3 is made up of 13 amino acids. The V gene's germline CDR1 is MNHEY and CDR2 SVGAGI. The V end was cut by 7 bases, the J end by 8 bases, with 15 bases between. CDR3 sequence (DNA): TGTGCCAGCACCAAATGGCCAGGGGATGAGCAGTTCTTC. Protein: CASTKWPGDEQFF.

The chain is built from TRBV7-9 and TRBJ2-2; D not resolved. The CDR3 has 13 amino acids. V shed 5 bases and J shed 6 bases, with 10 bases lying between them. Germline-derived CDR1 and CDR2 are SEHNR and FQNEAQ (reference sequence). The CDR3 loop is CASSAQSAGELFF. CDR3 in DNA: TGTGCCAGCAGCGCACAGTCGGCCGGGGAGCTGTTTTTT.

V is TRBV30 and J is TRBJ2-7, with 9 bases that match TRBD1. Trimming cost V 3 bases and J 4 bases; bases outside gene matches: 10. Germline V gene lookup returns CDR1 GTSNPN and CDR2 SVGIG (reference sequence). CDR3 length: 15 amino acids. The CDR3 nucleotides are TGTGCCTGGAGCGAAACAGGGGGCGCGGAATACGAGCAGTACTTC. Its translation is CAWSETGGAEYEQYF.

The chain uses TRBV5-4 and TRBJ2-1, with 13 bases matching TRBD2. Unmatched junction bases numbered 3, after V lost 0 bases and J lost 9 bases. Germline values: CDR1 SGHNT, CDR2 YYREEE (reference sequence). CDR3 length: 15 amino acids. The CDR3 DNA is TGTGCCAGCAGCTTGGAACTAGCGGGGGGGCTTGAGCAGTTCTTC. Its translation: CASSLELAGGLEQFF. Variable domain in full (rest from reference TRBV5-4 and TRBJ2-1): ETGVTQSPTHLIKTRGQQVTLRCSSQSGHNTVSWYQQALGQGPQFIFQYYREEENGRGNFPPRFSGLQFPNYSSELNVNALELDDSALYLCASSLELAGGLEQFFGPGTRLTVL.

With respect to this clone: The junction departs from germline at one end; a sequencing error may be responsible. The chain links TRBV3-1 (or the pseudogene TRBV3-2) to TRBJ2-7, with TRBD1 matching 7 bases. The V gene's germline CDR1 is LGHDT and CDR2 YNNKEL (reference sequence). The CDR3 length is 12 residues. CDR3 sequence: CASSQSDRAPSF. The DNA for the CDR3 is TGTGCCAGCAGCCAAAGTGACAGGGCGCCGTCCTTC.

The rearrangement links TRBV29-1 to TRBJ1-2; 7 bases match TRBD1. The CDR3 runs to 12 residues. J was trimmed by 7 bases and V by 4 bases; bases with no gene match: 6. Per the germline V gene, CDR1 is SQVTM and CDR2 is ANQGSEA. The CDR3 DNA is TGCAGCGTTGGAGGGGGCGGCGGTGGCTACACCTTC. It is translated as CSVGGGGGGYTF. Variable domain in full (rest from reference TRBV29-1 and TRBJ1-2): SAVISQKPSRDICQRGTSLTIQCQVDSQVTMMFWYRQQPGQSLTLIATANQGSEATYESGFVIDKFPISRPNLTFSTLTVSNMSPEDSSIYLCSVGGGGGGYTFGSGTRLTVV.

The CDR3 region has the DNA TGTGCCAGCAGCGTAGGGATCGGGGGGCCATACAATGAGCAGTTCTTC. Translating gives CASSVGIGGPYNEQFF. The chain uses TRBV9 and TRBJ2-1; TRBD2 might be the D (7 bases). V was pared by 0 bases and J by 4 bases, with 14 bases between. The CDR3 runs 16 residues. Per germline, CDR1 SGDLS and CDR2 YYNGEE.

The chain recombines TRBV5-1 with TRBJ2-3; maybe TRBD2 (5 bases). Trimming removed 1 base at V and 1 base at J, with 22 bases between. The length of the CDR3 is 19 residues. The germline CDR1 and CDR2 sequences are SGHRS and YFSETQ. CDR3 protein: CASSLTGSGMGRGTDTQYF. The CDR3, as DNA: TGCGCCAGCAGCTTGACTGGTTCGGGGATGGGTAGGGGCACAGATACGCAGTATTTT.

The V gene is TRBV5-1, the J gene TRBJ1-2; D ambiguous. Germline loops: CDR1 SGHRS, CDR2 YFSETQ. The CDR3 contains 13 residues. Trimming cost V 0 bases and J 7 bases, with 10 bases left between them. Here the CDR3 reads CASSLGQTPGYTF. The CDR3 nucleotides read TGCGCCAGCAGCTTGGGGCAAACCCCTGGCTACACCTTC.

The chain links TRBV7-3 to TRBJ1-6; possibly TRBD1 for D (6 bases). The CDR3 length is 15 residues. V shed 5 bases and J shed 9 bases, with 17 bases lying between them. In germline, CDR1 is SGHTA, CDR2 FQGTGA. CDR3 DNA sequence: TGTGCCAGCAGCAGGACAGCTGACCCTTTTTCACCCCTCCACTTT. It specifies CASSRTADPFSPLHF. Full variable domain (missing parts from reference TRBV7-3 and TRBJ1-6): GAGVSQTPSNKVTEKGKYVELRCDPISGHTALYWYRQSLGQGPEFLIYFQGTGAADDSGLPNDRFFAVRPEGSVSTLKIQRTERGDSAVYLCASSRTADPFSPLHFGNGTRLTVT.

The V call is TRBV7-3, the J call TRBJ1-1; no reliable D call. Germline CDR1 and CDR2: SGHTA and FQGTGA. V was cut by 2 bases and J by 4 bases, with 8 bases left in between. This CDR3 contains 13 residues. The CDR3 DNA is TGTGCCAGCAGCTTATTGGCAGGCACTGAAGCTTTCTTT. Its translation: CASSLLAGTEAFF.

The gene calls are TRBV6-5 and TRBJ2-5, with D hard to call. Germline CDR1 MNHEY, CDR2 SVGAGI. Trimming cost V 4 bases and J 8 bases, with 17 bases left between them. The CDR3 contains 14 residues. Written as DNA, the CDR3 is TGTGCCAGCAGTTCCCGCCTAATACGGAGCACCCAGTACTTC. Its translation: CASSSRLIRSTQYF.

The table lists this clone with a few counts. This chain uses TRBV10-2 with TRBJ2-3; 11 positions agree with TRBD1. The V and J ends lost 4 bases and 8 bases, in that order; junction bases with no gene match: 5. Germline assignment: CDR1 WSHSY and CDR2 SAAADI. The CDR3 sequence is 14 residues long. CDR3 loop: CASSGTGGYGTQYF. The DNA for the CDR3 is TGCGCCAGCAGTGGGACAGGGGGCTATGGTACGCAGTATTTT.

The chain carries TRBV5-4 and TRBJ1-1; tentatively, D is TRBD1 (5 bases). V was trimmed by 0 bases and J by 6 bases, leaving 12 bases between them. Germline V gives CDR1 SGHNT, CDR2 YYREEE (reference sequence). There are 14 residues in the CDR3. This CDR3 is CASSLGLDTSEAFF. As DNA, the CDR3 is TGTGCCAGCAGCTTGGGGTTGGACACCTCTGAAGCTTTCTTT.

The genes are TRBV18 and TRBJ2-7; 9 positions match TRBD1. Germline assignment: CDR1 KGHSH and CDR2 LQKENI. The ends lost 0 bases at V and 1 base at J; junction bases unmatched: 4. CDR3 length: 16 residues. In DNA, the CDR3 is TGTGCCAGCTCACCACCAACCGGGACAGGGTCCTACGAGCAGTACTTC. It encodes CASSPPTGTGSYEQYF.

The CDR3 DNA reads TGTGCCAGCAGTTTATCAGAAAACTATGGCTACACCTTC. Amino acid sequence: CASSLSENYGYTF. V is TRBV12-3 or TRBV12-4 and J is TRBJ1-2; D is unclear. V was pared by 2 bases and J by 2 bases, with 6 bases between. The CDR3 has 13 residues.